What follows are 28 T cell receptor beta chains derived from one specimen sequenced in a study of blood T cell repertoires in COVID-19. Sequencing was performed with immunoSEQ multiplex PCR; in TCRdb, only in-frame clones are kept and a portion is missing. The profile shows 200,000 to 300,000 clones, about 86% of them singletons. The sample consisted of peripheral blood. The receptors shown here come from an older man with acute or convalescent COVID-19.

The rearrangement joins TRBV6-5 to TRBJ2-3; 7 nucleotides match TRBD2. V was pared by 0 bases and J by 2 bases, with 5 bases of the junction left unmatched. The CDR3 covers 16 residues. From germline, CDR1 is MNHEY and CDR2 SVGAGI. The CDR3 DNA reads TGTGCCAGCAGTTACTCCGGGACTACATTCACAGATACGCAGTATTTT. It yields the protein CASSYSGTTFTDTQYF.

This chain uses TRBV5-1 with TRBJ2-7; no reliable D call. V lost 0 bases and J 0 bases, leaving 7 bases between the germline ends. From germline, CDR1 is SGHRS and CDR2 YFSETQ. CDR3 length equals 14 residues. Here the CDR3 reads CASSLVALSYEQYF. The CDR3 nucleotides are TGCGCCAGCAGCTTGGTCGCACTCTCCTACGAGCAGTACTTC.

The V gene is TRBV28, the J gene TRBJ2-7, with D possibly being TRBD1 (5 bases). V was trimmed by 1 base and J by 2 bases, leaving 18 bases between them. Germline V gives CDR1 MDHEN, CDR2 SYDVKM. The CDR3 spans 17 residues. CDR3 amino acids: CASSLSVRASGAYEQYF. The DNA for the CDR3 is TGTGCCAGCAGTTTATCAGTCAGGGCTTCTGGGGCCTACGAGCAGTACTTC.

CDR3 bases: TGTGCCAGTACCCCTATGGACAGGGGAAGGGCTGGCTATGGCTACACCTTC. Its protein is CASTPMDRGRAGYGYTF. The chain has TRBV19 and TRBJ1-2; 9 bases are a match to TRBD1. The V gene end was trimmed by 7 bases and the J gene end by 4 bases; junction bases not matched to a gene: 16. Germline values: CDR1 LNHDA, CDR2 SQIVND (reference sequence). CDR3 size: 17 residues.

The gene calls are TRBV4-2 and TRBJ2-3; a weak D match, TRBD1 (5 bases). This CDR3 spans 16 amino acids. Trimming pared 4 bases from V and 1 base from J, leaving 15 bases between. The germline V gene has CDR1 LGHNA and CDR2 YNFKEQ. The CDR3 here is CASSLLWGIGTDTQYF. DNA of the CDR3: TGTGCCAGCAGCCTCCTGTGGGGCATTGGCACAGATACGCAGTATTTT.

The chain has TRBV5-4 and TRBJ2-2; weak D call: TRBD1 (6 bases). With 2 bases removed from V and 3 bases from J, the gap between germline ends came to 11 bases. This CDR3 spans 15 amino acids. Germline V gives CDR1 SGHNT, CDR2 YYREEE (reference sequence). CDR3 bases: TGTGCCAGCAGCTTCGACAGGAGATACACCGGGGAGCTGTTTTTT. It translates to CASSFDRRYTGELFF. The full variable domain, with the rest looked up from reference TRBV5-4 and TRBJ2-2, is ETGVTQSPTHLIKTRGQQVTLRCSSQSGHNTVSWYQQALGQGPQFIFQYYREEENGRGNFPPRFSGLQFPNYSSELNVNALELDDSALYLCASSFDRRYTGELFFGEGSRLTVL.

This chain uses TRBV2 with TRBJ1-5; weak D call: TRBD1 (5 bases). The CDR3 has 15 amino acids. CDR1 is SNHLY and CDR2 is FYNNEI in the germline V gene. The V and J ends lost 6 bases and 0 bases respectively, with 12 bases between them. The CDR3 spells CASRPADSSNQPQHF. DNA of the CDR3: TGTGCCAGCAGACCCGCAGACAGTAGCAATCAGCCCCAGCATTTT.

The rearrangement joins TRBV12-5 to TRBJ2-3, with a possible D match to TRBD2 (7 bases). Trimming pared 4 bases from V and 5 bases from J, leaving 19 bases between. From germline, CDR1 is LGHNT and CDR2 FRNRAP. The CDR3 spans 16 residues. The CDR3 spells CASGSFWGGAKDTQYF. The CDR3, as DNA: TGTGCTAGTGGTTCCTTTTGGGGGGGGGCGAAAGATACGCAGTATTTT.

The chain couples TRBV11-1 to TRBJ2-3; a weak D match, TRBD1 (5 bases). The CDR3 has 15 amino acids. The ends were cut back, 5 bases at V and 3 bases at J, with 15 bases in the middle. CDR1 is SGHAT, CDR2 FQDESV, per germline (reference sequence). CDR3 residues: CASSHYRIGTDTQYF. The CDR3 coding sequence is TGTGCCAGCAGCCATTACAGGATTGGGACAGATACGCAGTATTTT.

The rearrangement uses TRBV18 and TRBJ2-5, with TRBD1 identical over 8 bases. Germline V gene sequence: CDR1 KGHSH, CDR2 LQKENI. This CDR3 has 15 amino acids. Germline trimming cut 2 bases from V and 4 bases from J; bases unmatched to any gene: 6. The chain's CDR3 is CASSPGLQGGETQYF. CDR3 nucleotide sequence: TGTGCCAGCTCACCAGGTCTACAGGGGGGAGAGACCCAGTACTTC.

The chain is built from TRBV6-5 and TRBJ1-6, with 8 bases identical to TRBD1. V was clipped by 6 bases and J by 10 bases; unmatched bases: 8. This CDR3 is built from 14 residues. The V gene's germline CDR1 is MNHEY and CDR2 SVGAGI. The CDR3 reads CASSRQGSRSPLHF. The DNA of the CDR3 is TGTGCCAGCAGCCGACAGGGGTCGCGATCACCCCTCCACTTT.

This clone has just a few counts. The CDR3 DNA reads as TGTGCCAGCAGCCTTACAGATAATCCTGGAAACACCATATATTTT. This translates into CASSLTDNPGNTIYF. The V gene is TRBV25-1, the J gene TRBJ1-3; D unresolved. The CDR3 extends over 15 amino acids. Trimming removed 6 bases from V and 2 bases from J, with 14 bases in between. CDR1 and CDR2 (germline): MGHDK, SYGVNS. The full variable domain, its missing parts supplied by reference TRBV25-1 and TRBJ1-3, is EADIYQTPRYLVIGTGKKITLECSQTMGHDKMYWYQQDPGMELHLIHYSYGVNSTEKGDLSSESTVSRIRTEHFPLTLESARPSHTSQYLCASSLTDNPGNTIYFGEGSWLTVV.

The chain recombines TRBV15 with TRBJ2-7; 8 positions match TRBD1. The germline V gene has CDR1 LNHNV and CDR2 YYDKDF (reference sequence). V shed 0 bases and J 1 base; nucleotides not matched to a gene: 2. This CDR3 spans 15 amino acids. CDR3 coding DNA: TGTGCCACCAGCAGAGACAGGGGGCAATCCTACGAGCAGTACTTC. Its translation is CATSRDRGQSYEQYF.

The chain couples TRBV12-3 or TRBV12-4 to TRBJ2-2, with D unclear. V gave up 2 bases and J gave up 7 bases, with 5 bases separating them. This CDR3 has 12 residues. CDR3 sequence reads: CASSLFNGELFF. The CDR3 nucleotides read TGTGCCAGCAGTTTATTCAACGGGGAGCTGTTTTTT.

This chain connects TRBV27 to TRBJ2-7, with 8 nucleotides matching TRBD1. The CDR3 spans 13 residues. V shed 3 bases, J shed 4 bases, and the junction held 2 bases outside the gene matches. Germline V lookup: CDR1 MNHEY, CDR2 SMNVEV (reference sequence). The CDR3 region has the DNA TGTGCCAGCAGTTTCGGACAGGGATACGAGCAGTACTTC. Translating it yields CASSFGQGYEQYF.

The chain uses TRBV18 and TRBJ2-1, with a tentative D call TRBD2 (5 bases). The length of the CDR3 is 15 residues. Germline loops: CDR1 KGHSH, CDR2 LQKENI. V gave up 2 bases and J gave up 4 bases, with 12 bases separating them. The CDR3 loop reads CASSPREFLYNEQFF. In DNA, the CDR3 is TGTGCCAGCTCACCAAGGGAGTTTCTGTACAATGAGCAGTTCTTC.

The gene calls are TRBV12-3 or TRBV12-4 and TRBJ2-5; D uncertain. The CDR3 contains 13 residues. V lost 4 bases to trimming and J lost 9 bases, with 15 bases between them. The CDR3 is CASSSDGNRAQYF. The CDR3, as DNA: TGTGCCAGCAGTTCCGATGGAAACAGAGCCCAGTACTTC.

The V and J genes are TRBV25-1 and TRBJ2-1, with TRBD2 matching 8 bases. CDR3 length: 15 residues. Per germline, CDR1 MGHDK and CDR2 SYGVNS. The trim removed 0 bases at V and 5 bases at J, leaving 3 bases unmatched. CDR3 coding DNA: TGTGCCAGCAGTGAATATATCGGGAGGGACAATGAGCAGTTCTTC. It codes for CASSEYIGRDNEQFF. Full variable domain (rest looked up from reference TRBV25-1 and TRBJ2-1): EADIYQTPRYLVIGTGKKITLECSQTMGHDKMYWYQQDPGMELHLIHYSYGVNSTEKGDLSSESTVSRIRTEHFPLTLESARPSHTSQYLCASSEYIGRDNEQFFGPGTRLTVL.

This chain joins TRBV11-2 and TRBJ1-2, with 9 bases that match TRBD1. Germline assignment: CDR1 SGHAT and CDR2 FQNNGV. The V segment lost 5 bases and the J segment 3 bases; nucleotides outside the gene matches: 7. The CDR3 has 15 amino acids. CDR3 sequence (DNA): TGTGCCAGCAGCCTTATACGGACAGGGGACTATGGCTACACCTTC. Its protein product is CASSLIRTGDYGYTF.

Here the CDR3 reads CASRALAVSSYEQYF. CDR3 coding DNA: TGCGCCAGCAGGGCCCTAGCGGTTAGCTCCTACGAGCAGTACTTC. The J gene is TRBJ2-7, the V gene TRBV5-1; TRBD2 matches at 7 bases. From germline, CDR1 is SGHRS and CDR2 YFSETQ. The trim removed 5 bases at V and 0 bases at J, leaving 8 bases unmatched. The CDR3 length is 15 residues.

The V gene is TRBV5-6, the J gene TRBJ1-3; 10 nucleotides align to TRBD1. The CDR3 totals 15 residues. Germline V CDR1 and CDR2: SGHDT, YYEEEE. With 5 bases clipped from V and 2 bases from J, the junction kept 4 bases outside the gene matches. CDR3 nucleotide sequence: TGTGCCAGCAGAGGGACAGGGGCCCCTGGAAACACCATATATTTT. Protein product: CASRGTGAPGNTIYF. The full variable domain, in which reference TRBV5-6 and TRBJ1-3 provide the parts outside the CDR3, is DAGVTQSPTHLIKTRGQQVTLRCSPKSGHDTVSWYQQALGQGPQFIFQYYEEEERQRGNFPDRFSGHQFPNYSSELNVNALLLGDSALYLCASRGTGAPGNTIYFGEGSWLTVV.

This sequence joins TRBV14 and TRBJ2-4, with 7 bases lining up with TRBD1. Per germline, CDR1 SGHDN and CDR2 FVKESK. The CDR3 covers 14 residues. J was trimmed by 6 bases and V by 4 bases; bases with no gene match: 6. The CDR3, as DNA: TGTGCCAGCAGCCCAGACAGGGTGCTAAACATTCAGTACTTC. It yields the protein CASSPDRVLNIQYF.

The chain recombines TRBV6-5 with TRBJ2-7; TRBD1 might be the D (5 bases). This CDR3 region has 14 residues. Germline V lookup: CDR1 MNHEY, CDR2 SVGAGI. The germline V and J ends were trimmed by 7 bases and 1 base, with 14 bases remaining between them. CDR3 coding DNA: TGTGCCAGCACCCTGCTGACAGAGTCCTACGAGCAGTACTTC. As protein: CASTLLTESYEQYF.

V gene TRBV27 combines with J gene TRBJ1-1; TRBD1 aligns across 11 bases. The CDR3 is 12 residues long. Germline V gene lookup returns CDR1 MNHEY and CDR2 SMNVEV (reference sequence). Unmatched junction bases numbered 3, after V lost 6 bases and J lost 9 bases. The CDR3 sequence: CASRGDRGKAFF. The DNA for the CDR3 is TGTGCCAGCAGGGGGGACAGGGGGAAAGCTTTCTTT.

The V call is TRBV7-6, the J call TRBJ2-7; tentative D call: TRBD1 (5 bases). The CDR3 has 14 amino acids. Germline V gives CDR1 SGHVS, CDR2 FNYEAQ. Trimming shortened V by 5 bases and J by 2 bases, and 13 bases separated the two germline ends. The CDR3 region has the DNA TGTGCCAGCAGCACCCGGACACCTCCCTACGAGCAGTACTTC. Amino acids: CASSTRTPPYEQYF.

In its sample, this clone was seen once. This sequence joins TRBV6-1 and TRBJ2-3; D unclear. CDR1 MNHNS and CDR2 SASEGT come from the germline V gene. The CDR3 consists of 13 residues. The V end was cut by 2 bases, the J end by 5 bases, with 8 bases between. CDR3 residues: CASSERAKDTQYF. CDR3 sequence (DNA): TGTGCCAGCAGTGAAAGAGCAAAAGATACGCAGTATTTT.

The chain employs TRBV7-2 and TRBJ2-1, with TRBD2 identical over 7 bases. CDR1 is SGHTA and CDR2 is FQGNSA in the germline V gene. CDR3 length: 17 amino acids. The J segment lost 0 bases and the V segment lost 5 bases, leaving 10 bases of the junction unmatched. The CDR3 sequence is CASSPLATMSSYNEQFF. The CDR3 nucleotides read TGTGCCAGCAGCCCACTAGCGACCATGAGCTCCTACAATGAGCAGTTCTTC.

The chain links TRBV5-4 to TRBJ2-1, with TRBD1 identical over 8 bases. Losses at the gene ends were 3 bases for V and 5 bases for J; bases not matched to a gene: 4. This CDR3 has 14 amino acids. CDR1 is SGHNT, CDR2 YYREEE, per germline (reference sequence). In DNA, the CDR3 is TGTGCCAGCAGCTGGATGGACAGGGACAATGAGCAGTTCTTC. This gives the protein CASSWMDRDNEQFF.